A selection of T cell receptor beta chains follows, all from one sample in a study of regulatory T cells in long-lasting Graves disease. TCRdb redid the calling of the multiplex PCR reads with MiXCR, one entry per CDR3 protein. The profile shows 620,000 or so distinct CDR3 sequences, about 15% of them singletons. A further study also used this sample, focusing on T cells in Graves' hyperthyroidism and ophthalmopathy.

Sequences were derived from peripheral blood mononuclear cells (PBMCs), sampled at new diagnosis, from a patient treated with antithyroid drugs. Receptors originate from a woman aged 30 to 39 with Graves disease. The conserved cysteine and the conserved F or W are not part of the CDR3 here.

V	CDR3
TRBV2	ALHRDASKRVGSGSYEQY
TRBV19	ASTNQGASVNEKLF
TRBV3-1	ASSRPDSEAF
TRBV6-2/TRBV6-3	AGSGTDYT
TRBV3-1	ASSRTGNTGELF
TRBV20-1	SAIAGLNTDTQY
TRBV28	ASTLLAKGASETQY
TRBV19	ASSIKGGIYQPQH
TRBV10-3	AISEGGGRSYTGTQY
TRBV28	ASSLILTIYGYT
TRBV7-3	ASSLRGSAAYNEQF
TRBV28	ASRFRGDTQY
TRBV5-1	ASSGGTTDTQY
TRBV7-9	ASSLVVLFYNEQF
TRBV2	ASSGGLLRETQY
TRBV6-1	ASSPGTGINYEQY
TRBV7-2	ASSSSPDRGVDAF
TRBV3-1	ASSARDLSYEQY
TRBV6-1	ASGLQGEKLF
TRBV20-1	SAAALGSHTDTQY
TRBV11-2	ASSLGIPSTDTQY
TRBV29-1	SAGHWNTEAF
TRBV9	ASSVGQWVGPDTQY
TRBV7-9	ASSSGGTAQY
TRBV10-3	ASGTLATQY
TRBV2	ASSAIPLGDTSNEQF